This T cell receptor (beta chain) is from a study of glioma-infiltrating T cells after dendritic cell vaccination. Germline V lookup: CDR1 SGHNT, CDR2 YYREEE (reference sequence). Trimming at V came to 3 bases and at J to 8 bases, leaving 4 bases not matched to a gene. This CDR3 spans 12 amino acids. Isocitrate dehydrogenase mutation was absent in all glioblastoma patients. Concerning this clone itself: The antigen is not known.

Findings and limits, study-wide: Higher TCR clonality did not directly relate to longer survival.

Primers: 60 V beta forward and 13 J beta reverse. Sequencing was performed with immunoSEQ multiplex PCR; in TCRdb, only in-frame clones are kept and a portion is missing. The sample carries roughly 47,000 clones, 85% to 90% recorded once. The sample here was blood, taken before dendritic cell vaccination. The chain couples TRBV5-4 to TRBJ1-1; TRBD1 aligns across 7 bases. The TCR originated in a human donor with glioblastoma. CDR3 in DNA: TGTGCCAGCAGCTACGGACAGGACGAAGCTTTCTTT. This encodes CASSYGQDEAFF.